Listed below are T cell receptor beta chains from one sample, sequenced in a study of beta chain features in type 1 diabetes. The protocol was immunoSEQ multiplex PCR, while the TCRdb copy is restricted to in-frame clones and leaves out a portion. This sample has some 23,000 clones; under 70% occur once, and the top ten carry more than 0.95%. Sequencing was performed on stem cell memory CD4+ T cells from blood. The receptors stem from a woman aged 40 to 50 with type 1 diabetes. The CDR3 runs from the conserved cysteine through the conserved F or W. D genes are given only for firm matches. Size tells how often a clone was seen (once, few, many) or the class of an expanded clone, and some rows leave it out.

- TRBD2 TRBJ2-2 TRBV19 TGTGCCAGTAGTATCTCCCGACTAGCCCCGTCCGGGGAGCTGTTTTTT CASSISRLAPSGELFF
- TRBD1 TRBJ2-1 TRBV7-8 TGTGCCAGCAGCTTGGGAAGTGGACAGGGTATTGAGCAGTTCTTC CASSLGSGQGIEQFF
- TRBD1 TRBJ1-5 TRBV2 TGTGCCGGCACAGCAGGGGGGCGGGGACAGCCCCAGCATTTT CAGTAGGRGQPQHF
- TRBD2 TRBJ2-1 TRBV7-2 TGTGCCAGCAGCTTAGACCCAGCGGGAGGGACTGAGCAGTTCTTC CASSLDPAGGTEQFF
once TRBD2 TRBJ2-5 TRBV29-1 TGCAGCGCCACGACTAGCGGGAGAGAGACCCAGTACTTC CSATTSGRETQYF
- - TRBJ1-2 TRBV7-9 TGTGCCAGCACCCCGTTGGGGCAGGGGAAAGTTGGCTACACCTTC CASTPLGQGKVGYTF
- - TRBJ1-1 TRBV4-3 TGCGCCAGCAGCCAAGTGGGGGGGAACAGAGAAGCTTTCTTT CASSQVGGNREAFF
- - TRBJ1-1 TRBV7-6 TGTGCCAGCAGCTTTGAGGGGAACACTGAAGCTTTCTTT CASSFEGNTEAFF
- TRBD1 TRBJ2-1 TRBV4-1 TGCGCCAGCAGCCGCCGCCTCGGACAGGGCTACAATGAGCAGTTCTTC CASSRRLGQGYNEQFF
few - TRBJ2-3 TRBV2 TGTGCCAGCAGTGAGGAGGGGATCTACACAGATACGCAGTATTTT CASSEEGIYTDTQYF
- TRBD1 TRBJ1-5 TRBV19 TGTGCCTCGGACAGGGGTAGCAATCAGCCCCAGCATTTT CASDRGSNQPQHF
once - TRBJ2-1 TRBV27 TGTGCCAGCAGTTTTAAAGCATCCCAGCTAGCTGCCCTGTACAATGAGCAGTTCTTC CASSFKASQLAALYNEQFF
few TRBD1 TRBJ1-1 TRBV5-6 TGTGCCAGCAGCTTCCGGGACAGGAACACTGAAGCTTTCTTT CASSFRDRNTEAFF
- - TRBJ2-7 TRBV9 TGTGCCAGCAGCGTAGGCCCACTAGGGTGGTTCTCCTACGAGCAGTACTTC CASSVGPLGWFSYEQYF
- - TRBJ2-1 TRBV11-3 TGTGCCAGCAGCTTGGAGAGAAATGAGCAGTTCTTC CASSLERNEQFF
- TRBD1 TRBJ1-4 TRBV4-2 TGTGCCAGCAGCCCGGGGACAGGGGGTCCAGGTGAAAAACTGTTTTTT CASSPGTGGPGEKLFF
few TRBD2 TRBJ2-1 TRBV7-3 TGTGCCAGCAGCTTACTAGCGGGAGTGAATGCTGAGCAGTTCTTC CASSLLAGVNAEQFF